The source of this T cell receptor beta chain is a study of shared clonotypes between healthy human individuals. Whole-study context: The cohort comprised two women and a few men. Their ages spanned 18 to 49 years.

The study ran the assay at deep level. Using immunoSEQ multiplex PCR, the repertoire was profiled, and TCRdb retains in-frame clones only, with some absent. This sample has around 940,000 clones, with 60% to 85% found just once. With respect to this clone: Its antigen remains unidentified.

The J segment lost 6 bases and the V segment lost 3 bases, leaving 6 bases of the junction unmatched. Germline values: CDR1 KGHSH, CDR2 LQKENI. The CDR3 totals 16 residues. Study observations and caveats: The study generally estimated greater richness for naive than memory subsets.

This TCR derives from a man younger than 35 in good health. The sequencing input was memory CD4+ T cells sorted from blood. Sample subset: CD45RA-negative fraction. V is TRBV18 and J is TRBJ2-1; 12 bases match TRBD2. CDR3 residues: CASSPSSGGAFNEQFF. Here the CDR3 DNA reads TGTGCCAGCTCACCTTCTAGCGGGGGGGCTTTCAATGAGCAGTTCTTC.